The 26 T cell receptor beta chains below come from one sample, sequenced in a study of blood T cell repertoires in COVID-19. TCRdb's table, derived via immunoSEQ multiplex PCR, lists solely in-frame clones and lacks some. The data contain over 200,000 clones, roughly 88% of them singletons. The sample was peripheral blood. The source of these receptors is a man in his forties who had recovered from COVID-19.

The rearrangement joins TRBV18 to TRBJ1-4; unclear D gene. Per the germline V gene, CDR1 is KGHSH and CDR2 is LQKENI. The CDR3 has 15 residues. Trimming removed 3 bases from V and 5 bases from J, with 13 bases in between. CDR3 sequence: CASSPGGGMNEKLFF. In DNA, the CDR3 is TGTGCCAGCTCACCCGGAGGAGGGATGAATGAAAAACTGTTTTTT.

This sequence joins TRBV10-3 and TRBJ1-1; unclear D gene. The CDR3 sequence is 13 residues long. The germline gives CDR1 ENHRY, CDR2 SYGVKD. V gave up 7 bases and J gave up 0 bases, with 9 bases separating them. This CDR3 is CAITDNMNTEAFF. For the CDR3, the DNA is TGTGCCATCACCGACAACATGAACACTGAAGCTTTCTTT.

This chain links TRBV19 with TRBJ2-7; D may be TRBD1 (6 bases). V gave up 5 bases and J gave up 0 bases, with 14 bases separating them. The CDR3 runs to 15 residues. CDR1 and CDR2 (germline): LNHDA, SQIVND (reference sequence). As DNA, the CDR3 is TGTGCCAGTAGTGCCCTGGTAGGGGGCTCCTACGAGCAGTACTTC. Translation gives CASSALVGGSYEQYF. Full variable domain (missing parts from reference TRBV19 and TRBJ2-7): DGGITQSPKYLFRKEGQNVTLSCEQNLNHDAMYWYRQDPGQGLRLIYYSQIVNDFQKGDIAEGYSVSREKKESFPLTVTSAQKNPTAFYLCASSALVGGSYEQYFGPGTRLTVT.

The chain combines TRBV30 with TRBJ1-5, with 11 bases lining up with TRBD1. CDR1 is GTSNPN, CDR2 SVGIG, per germline (reference sequence). Trimming cost V 4 bases and J 5 bases; bases outside gene matches: 7. The CDR3 consists of 15 residues. The CDR3, as DNA: TGTGCCTGGAACTCCAGGGACAGGGGGGATCAGCCCCAGCATTTT. Amino acids: CAWNSRDRGDQPQHF.

The genes are TRBV5-1 and TRBJ2-2, with 9 bases that match TRBD1. Looked up from germline, CDR1 is SGHRS and CDR2 is YFSETQ. V dropped 5 bases and J dropped 6; count of bases not matched to a gene: 8. This CDR3 contains 15 residues. CDR3 DNA: TGCGCCAGCAGAACCGGGACAGGGAGCCCCGGGGAGCTGTTTTTT. It is translated as CASRTGTGSPGELFF.

The chain combines TRBV6-2 or TRBV6-3 with TRBJ2-5; 9 bases align to TRBD2. The germline V gene encodes CDR1 MNHEY and CDR2 SVGEGT. This CDR3 spans 17 amino acids. V gave up 6 bases and J gave up 5 bases; unmatched junction bases: 16. The CDR3 sequence is CASSRGHGGGAAETQYF. DNA for the CDR3: TGTGCCAGCAGCCGCGGTCATGGCGGGGGGGCAGCCGAGACCCAGTACTTC.

This chain's CDR3 is CASQSGRMDEQFF. DNA for the CDR3: TGTGCCAGCCAAAGCGGGAGAATGGATGAGCAGTTCTTC. The rearrangement joins TRBV9 to TRBJ2-1; TRBD2 matches at 8 bases. Germline V lookup: CDR1 SGDLS, CDR2 YYNGEE. After removal of 7 bases from V and 8 bases from J, the junction contained 8 bases not matched to a gene. The CDR3 has 13 amino acids.

V usage is TRBV2 and J usage is TRBJ2-5; 7 nucleotides line up with TRBD1. From germline, CDR1 is SNHLY and CDR2 FYNNEI. The V gene end was trimmed by 4 bases and the J gene end by 2 bases; junction bases not matched to a gene: 7. The CDR3 is 15 residues long. The CDR3 is CASSVSTGLQETQYF. The DNA of the CDR3 is TGTGCCAGCAGTGTGTCGACAGGGCTACAAGAGACCCAGTACTTC.

The chain employs TRBV12-5 and TRBJ2-7, with D possibly TRBD2 on 5 matching bases. The CDR3 totals 13 residues. V shed 0 bases and J shed 7 bases, with 10 bases lying between them. Germline CDR1 reads LGHNT; CDR2 reads FRNRAP. This CDR3 is CASGLVGPGEQYF. The CDR3 DNA reads TGTGCTAGTGGTTTGGTCGGCCCGGGGGAGCAGTACTTC.

The chain has TRBV6-4 and TRBJ2-5; 7 nucleotides match TRBD2. There are 13 residues in the CDR3. Germline CDR1 is MRHNA and CDR2 is SNTAGT. Trimming cost V 0 bases and J 7 bases; bases outside gene matches: 2. The CDR3 sequence is CASSDSERGTQYF. For the CDR3, the DNA is TGTGCCAGCAGTGACTCTGAGCGGGGGACCCAGTACTTC.

The rearrangement links TRBV27 to TRBJ1-2; perhaps TRBD1 as D (6 bases). V dropped 5 bases and J dropped 7 bases, with 20 bases sitting between them. The germline V gene has CDR1 MNHEY and CDR2 SMNVEV (reference sequence). CDR3 size: 15 residues. CDR3 coding DNA: TGTGCCAGCAGTCCAGACAGGCTTTCGGACTCTGGCTACACCTTC. The encoded protein is CASSPDRLSDSGYTF.

The J gene is TRBJ2-2, the V gene TRBV4-1; D perhaps matches TRBD2 (7 bases). The V gene lost 1 base and the J gene lost 6 bases, with 12 bases spanning the gap. This CDR3 has 15 residues. CDR1 and CDR2 (germline): MGHRA, YSYEKL. In DNA form, the CDR3 reads TGCGCCAGCAGCCAAGGGGCGGGGGCCGCCGGGGAGCTGTTTTTT. Residues: CASSQGAGAAGELFF.

The gene calls are TRBV19 and TRBJ1-3; 9 bases are shared with TRBD1. Germline lookup yields CDR1 LNHDA and CDR2 SQIVND (reference sequence). V gave up 8 bases and J gave up 5 bases; unmatched junction bases: 13. The CDR3 spans 16 residues. CDR3 nucleotide sequence: TGTGCCAGTTGCTTAGGGTCCGGGACAGGGAGAAACACCATATATTTT. Protein sequence: CASCLGSGTGRNTIYF.

The chain links TRBV9 to TRBJ2-3; 9 nucleotides align to TRBD1. Losses at the gene ends were 2 bases for V and 5 bases for J; bases not matched to a gene: 6. The CDR3 covers 15 residues. CDR1 is SGDLS and CDR2 is YYNGEE in the germline V gene. The CDR3 nucleotides read TGTGCCAGCAGCGTCCGGGACAGGGAGGGAGATACGCAGTATTTT. It specifies CASSVRDREGDTQYF.

This clone was detected a few times. CDR3 in DNA: TGTGCCAGCAGTTTAACATACACTGAAGCTTTCTTT. Translating it yields CASSLTYTEAFF. This chain links TRBV28 with TRBJ1-1; D uncertain. The germline CDR1 and CDR2 sequences are MDHEN and SYDVKM. The V gene lost 2 bases and the J gene lost 3 bases, with 4 bases spanning the gap. The CDR3 runs to 12 residues.

The genes are TRBV6-5 and TRBJ1-2; the D gene is possibly TRBD1 (5 bases). V was trimmed by 7 bases and J by 6 bases, leaving 15 bases between them. The germline gives CDR1 MNHEY, CDR2 SVGAGI. The CDR3 runs to 13 residues. DNA of the CDR3: TGTGCCAGCACCTCAGGGTGGGGAAATGGCTACACCTTC. Translating it yields CASTSGWGNGYTF.

V usage is TRBV19 and J usage is TRBJ1-1, with 9 bases that match TRBD1. Per germline, CDR1 LNHDA and CDR2 SQIVND (reference sequence). After removal of 8 bases from V and 3 bases from J, the junction contained 7 bases not matched to a gene. CDR3 length: 14 residues. The CDR3 coding sequence is TGTGCCAGTCGGGACAGGGCTACGGACACTGAAGCTTTCTTT. This codes for CASRDRATDTEAFF. The full variable domain, with the rest looked up from reference TRBV19 and TRBJ1-1, is DGGITQSPKYLFRKEGQNVTLSCEQNLNHDAMYWYRQDPGQGLRLIYYSQIVNDFQKGDIAEGYSVSREKKESFPLTVTSAQKNPTAFYLCASRDRATDTEAFFGQGTRLTVV.

The chain employs TRBV10-3 and TRBJ2-7, with TRBD2 matching over 13 bases. Germline loops: CDR1 ENHRY, CDR2 SYGVKD. The CDR3 is made up of 15 amino acids. The trim removed 4 bases at V and 3 bases at J, leaving 3 bases unmatched. This chain's CDR3 is CAISVRTSGSYEQYF. CDR3 bases: TGTGCCATCAGTGTCAGGACTAGCGGGAGCTACGAGCAGTACTTC.

This clone was seen a handful of times. DNA of the CDR3: TGTGCCAGCAGAGCGCTCGGGACAGAAGGGGGCTACACCTTC. Its protein is CASRALGTEGGYTF. The V and J genes are TRBV2 and TRBJ1-2; TRBD1 aligns across 7 bases. The CDR3 loop spans 14 amino acids. Trimming removed 6 bases from V and 8 bases from J; junction bases left unmatched: 12. Germline V CDR1 and CDR2: SNHLY, FYNNEI.

V usage is TRBV7-2 and J usage is TRBJ1-2; D might be TRBD1 (5 bases). Germline CDR1 is SGHTA and CDR2 is FQGNSA. CDR3 size: 16 residues. V was clipped by 8 bases and J by 0 bases, with 19 bases between them. CDR3 nucleotides: TGTGCCAGCTCTTGGCCGCGTGGGGGGGCTAACTATGGCTACACCTTC. It specifies CASSWPRGGANYGYTF.

The chain links TRBV15 to TRBJ2-1; weak D call: TRBD1 (6 bases). This CDR3 comprises 16 residues. V gave up 1 base and J gave up 4 bases, with 14 bases separating them. CDR1 is LNHNV and CDR2 is YYDKDF in the germline V gene (reference sequence). The CDR3 DNA reads TGTGCCACCAGCAGAGGCGGCACAGGGAGTTACAATGAGCAGTTCTTC. It codes for CATSRGGTGSYNEQFF.

This clone was recorded a few times. CDR3 sequence: CASSYLGAGTGELFF. The CDR3 region has the DNA TGTGCCAGCAGTTACTTGGGAGCGGGGACCGGGGAGCTGTTTTTT. This sequence joins TRBV6-5 and TRBJ2-2; 7 bases line up with TRBD2. CDR1 is MNHEY, CDR2 SVGAGI, per germline. Trimming took 1 base from V and 5 from J; bases not matched to a gene: 4. The CDR3 sequence is 15 residues long.

The chain recombines TRBV30 with TRBJ2-7; D is unclear. V dropped 2 bases and J dropped 3 bases, with 5 bases sitting between them. This CDR3 spans 11 amino acids. Germline assignment: CDR1 GTSNPN and CDR2 SVGIG (reference sequence). DNA of the CDR3: TGTGCCTGGAGTTCAGACTACGAGCAGTACTTC. Translating gives CAWSSDYEQYF.

The chain has TRBV11-2 and TRBJ2-5; D remains ambiguous. V was pared by 0 bases and J by 7 bases, with 9 bases between. This CDR3 spans 13 amino acids. Germline-derived CDR1 and CDR2 are SGHAT and FQNNGV. CDR3 sequence reads: CASSLDSIGTQYF. CDR3 coding DNA: TGTGCCAGCAGCTTAGACTCGATCGGGACCCAGTACTTC.

The rearrangement uses TRBV27 and TRBJ1-2; 7 bases line up with TRBD1. The CDR3 runs to 15 residues. The trim removed 5 bases at V and 3 bases at J, leaving 9 bases unmatched. Germline V gene data show CDR1 as MNHEY and CDR2 as SMNVEV (reference sequence). The DNA for the CDR3 is TGTGCCAGCAGTACGACAGGGAATGGTGACTATGGCTACACCTTC. Its protein is CASSTTGNGDYGYTF.

This clone was detected only once. The chain combines TRBV7-2 with TRBJ2-1, with a tentative D call TRBD2 (5 bases). This CDR3 has 13 residues. Germline values: CDR1 SGHTA, CDR2 FQGNSA. Between the trimmed V and J ends, which lost 5 bases and 9 bases, there was a span of 14 bases. The CDR3 reads CASSLGLSREQFF. DNA of the CDR3: TGTGCCAGCAGCCTCGGACTGAGCCGTGAGCAGTTCTTC.